This T cell receptor beta chain was obtained from a study of blood T cell repertoires in COVID-19. Only in-frame clones appear in the TCRdb table, and some are missing; sequencing was by immunoSEQ multiplex PCR. The repertoire holds 200,000 to 250,000 clones, more than 75% seen once, with more than 10% in the top ten. The sample comprised peripheral blood. This clonotype was sampled from a woman aged 35 to 49 with acute or convalescent COVID-19.

The CDR3 here is CASLTGQGWDSPLHF. The CDR3 region has the DNA TGTGCCAGCCTAACGGGACAGGGGTGGGATTCACCCCTCCACTTT. The chain combines TRBV6-6 with TRBJ1-6; 10 bases are a match to TRBD1. Germline CDR1 and CDR2: MNHNY and SVGAGI (reference sequence). The CDR3 sequence is 15 residues long. After removal of 8 bases from V and 8 bases from J, the junction contained 9 bases not matched to a gene.